Shown below are 24 T cell receptor beta chains from a single sample sequenced in a study of blood T cell repertoires in COVID-19 (dated by TCRdb to about 2020). The method behind the library was the immunoSEQ multiplex PCR assay. Drawn from immuneACCESS, this table holds only the in-frame rearrangements with V and J called that TCRdb kept. Clones are partly lost; checked studies trace under half to an unresolved V gene and leave the rest unexplained. For this sample there are around 210,000 clones; 85% to 90% appear just once. More than 1.4% of the sample is held by the ten biggest clonotypes. The material sequenced was peripheral blood. Every receptor here comes from a man between 18 and 35 years old with active or convalescent COVID-19.

This chain connects TRBV2 to TRBJ2-7; D not resolved. The CDR3 runs to 13 residues. Trimming shortened V by 2 bases and J by 7 bases, and 12 bases separated the two germline ends. The V gene's germline CDR1 is SNHLY and CDR2 FYNNEI. The CDR3 nucleotides are TGTGCCAGCAGTGAATTCGGGTCTTGGGAGCAGTACTTC. It codes for CASSEFGSWEQYF.

V gene TRBV24-1 combines with J gene TRBJ1-1; weak D call: TRBD1 (5 bases). V was clipped by 3 bases and J by 6 bases, with 10 bases between them. Germline V gene sequence: CDR1 KGHDR, CDR2 SFDVKD. This CDR3 contains 13 residues. CDR3 loop: CATSDGGRSEAFF. The CDR3, as DNA: TGTGCCACCAGTGATGGGGGGAGGTCTGAAGCTTTCTTT.

This clone was detected once. The V call is TRBV13, the J call TRBJ2-7; a weak D match, TRBD1 (5 bases). The CDR3 extends over 12 amino acids. CDR1 and CDR2 (germline): PRHDT, FYEKMQ (reference sequence). The V end was cut by 5 bases, the J end by 5 bases, with 10 bases between. The CDR3 bases are TGTGCCAGCAGCAAGACCAGGGACGAGCAGTACTTC. Protein: CASSKTRDEQYF.

This clone was seen only a few times. V usage is TRBV30 and J usage is TRBJ1-4; a weak D match, TRBD1 (6 bases). The V end lost 8 bases, the J end lost 3 bases, and 16 bases lay between the germline ends. The CDR3 covers 14 residues. The germline gives CDR1 GTSNPN, CDR2 SVGIG (reference sequence). CDR3 DNA: TGTGCCATAGATCCGGGACACCCTAATGAAAAACTGTTTTTT. It codes for CAIDPGHPNEKLFF.

Here the CDR3 reads CASTFEYQAEAFF. CDR3 sequence (DNA): TGTGCCAGCACCTTCGAGTACCAGGCTGAAGCTTTCTTT. The genes are TRBV12-3 or TRBV12-4 and TRBJ1-1; D gene ambiguous. This CDR3 contains 13 residues. Deletions cut 7 bases from V and 6 bases from J, with 15 bases between.

Turning to this clone: Mismatch with germline at one junction end may stem from a read error. The V gene is TRBV18, the J gene TRBJ2-2; 9 bases map to TRBD2. The germline CDR1 and CDR2 sequences are KGHSH and LQKENI. This CDR3 region has 18 residues. CDR3 sequence: CASQPGGRLAAKTGELFF. CDR3 bases: TGTGCCAGTCAACCAGGGGGGAGACTAGCGGCGAAGACCGGGGAGCTGTTTTTT.

The chain is built from TRBV16 and TRBJ1-4; the D gene is possibly TRBD1 (5 bases). From germline, CDR1 is KGHSY and CDR2 FQNENV. This CDR3 comprises 15 residues. V lost 3 bases to trimming and J lost 3 bases, with 11 bases between them. Written as DNA, the CDR3 is TGTGCCAGCAGCCACTTAGGACACCCTAATGAAAAACTGTTTTTT. Translated: CASSHLGHPNEKLFF. The whole variable domain, filled in from reference TRBV16 and TRBJ1-4, reads GEEVAQTPKHLVRGEGQKAKLYCAPIKGHSYVFWYQQVLKNEFKFLISFQNENVFDETGMPKERFSAKCLPNSPCSLEIQATKLEDSAVYFCASSHLGHPNEKLFFGSGTQLSVL.

V is TRBV10-2 and J is TRBJ1-1; 12 bases line up with TRBD1. This CDR3 has 15 residues. In germline, CDR1 is WSHSY, CDR2 SAAADI. The V and J ends lost 6 bases and 4 bases, in that order; junction bases with no gene match: 6. The CDR3 is CASRGTGGRTTEAFF. In nucleotides, the CDR3 is TGCGCCAGCAGGGGGACAGGGGGCAGGACCACTGAAGCTTTCTTT.

The rearrangement links TRBV6-5 to TRBJ1-1; tentative D call: TRBD1 (5 bases). Looked up from germline, CDR1 is MNHEY and CDR2 is SVGAGI. The CDR3 is 15 residues long. V lost 6 bases, J lost 4 bases, and 18 bases lay in between. CDR3 sequence: CASSPAMGGITEAFF. The CDR3 DNA reads as TGTGCCAGCAGCCCCGCTATGGGGGGAATCACTGAAGCTTTCTTT.

This rearrangement joins TRBV3-1 (or the pseudogene TRBV3-2) to TRBJ2-7, with D uncertain. The length of the CDR3 is 12 residues. With 1 base removed from V and 4 bases from J, the gap between germline ends came to 5 bases. Germline V gene lookup returns CDR1 LGHDT and CDR2 YNNKEL (reference sequence). The CDR3 loop reads CASSQAVYEQYF. The CDR3 nucleotides are TGTGCCAGCAGCCAAGCAGTTTACGAGCAGTACTTC.

The chain carries TRBV19 and TRBJ1-1; possible D gene TRBD1, 5 bases. V was pared by 2 bases and J by 1 base, with 8 bases between. The CDR3 consists of 14 residues. Germline CDR1 and CDR2: LNHDA and SQIVND (reference sequence). CDR3 sequence reads: CASSINQGNTEAFF. The CDR3 nucleotides read TGTGCCAGTAGTATAAACCAGGGGAACACTGAAGCTTTCTTT.

In the case of this clone: This specimen includes other DNA sequences encoding the same CDR3. The chain is built from TRBV28 and TRBJ2-7, with D unclear. Germline V lookup: CDR1 MDHEN, CDR2 SYDVKM. There are 12 residues in the CDR3. V was shortened by 3 bases and J by 3 bases, with 6 bases between the two germline ends. The CDR3 reads CASSLTGYEQYF. In DNA, the CDR3 is TGTGCCAGCAGTTTGACTGGCTACGAGCAGTACTTC.

The J gene is TRBJ1-2, the V gene TRBV27, with TRBD1 matching over 7 bases. Looked up from germline, CDR1 is MNHEY and CDR2 is SMNVEV (reference sequence). The CDR3 loop spans 13 amino acids. Trimming at V came to 7 bases and at J to 4 bases, leaving 6 bases not matched to a gene. The CDR3 sequence is CASTRGSGYGYTF. In nucleotides, the CDR3 is TGTGCCAGCACCAGGGGGTCGGGCTATGGCTACACCTTC.

The genes are TRBV7-2 and TRBJ2-7; maybe TRBD2 (5 bases). Germline CDR1 SGHTA, CDR2 FQGNSA. The CDR3 extends over 17 amino acids. V gave up 0 bases and J gave up 0 bases, with 15 bases separating them. For the CDR3, the DNA is TGTGCCAGCAGCTTAGCGTCGGAGGCCATTCCCTCCTACGAGCAGTACTTC. Encoded protein: CASSLASEAIPSYEQYF.

CDR3 bases: TGTGCCTGGAGTGTCGTCCTAGCGGGAGCCGGGGAGCTGTTTTTT. This encodes CAWSVVLAGAGELFF. This chain connects TRBV30 to TRBJ2-2; 10 bases are shared with TRBD2. V gave up 0 bases and J gave up 6 bases; unmatched junction bases: 4. The CDR3 totals 15 residues. CDR1 and CDR2 from the germline V gene are GTSNPN and SVGIG (reference sequence).

This rearrangement joins TRBV6-6 to TRBJ1-1; 7 positions match TRBD1. With 5 bases clipped from V and 5 bases from J, the junction kept 14 bases outside the gene matches. CDR3 size: 16 residues. The germline gives CDR1 MNHNY, CDR2 SVGAGI (reference sequence). The CDR3 protein is CASSPWTGGGKTEAFF. DNA of the CDR3: TGTGCCAGCAGTCCATGGACAGGTGGGGGTAAGACTGAAGCTTTCTTT.

The V call is TRBV10-2, the J call TRBJ2-1; TRBD1 matches at 9 bases. Germline values: CDR1 WSHSY, CDR2 SAAADI. Germline trimming cut 6 bases from V and 12 bases from J; bases unmatched to any gene: 6. The CDR3 consists of 12 residues. This CDR3 is CASRPDRGAQFF. As DNA, the CDR3 is TGCGCCAGCAGACCGGACAGGGGAGCGCAGTTCTTC.

The chain employs TRBV27 and TRBJ1-6, with TRBD1 identical over 7 bases. The CDR3 is 16 amino acids. The germline CDR1 and CDR2 sequences are MNHEY and SMNVEV (reference sequence). The J segment lost 3 bases and the V segment lost 6 bases, leaving 8 bases of the junction unmatched. CDR3 in amino acids: CASRQRDSYYNSPLHF. For the CDR3, the DNA is TGTGCCAGCAGACAAAGGGACAGCTACTATAATTCACCCCTCCACTTT.

Here the CDR3 DNA reads TGTGCCAGCATTCCGGGACAGGGGATTTTCGGCGAGCAGTACTTC. Amino acid sequence: CASIPGQGIFGEQYF. The J gene is TRBJ2-7, the V gene TRBV6-6; 10 nucleotides align to TRBD1. The CDR3 runs to 15 residues. Germline V gene data show CDR1 as MNHNY and CDR2 as SVGAGI (reference sequence). Unmatched junction bases numbered 12, after V lost 7 bases and J lost 6 bases.

V and J are TRBV7-9 and TRBJ1-1, with D possibly being TRBD1 (5 bases). Germline CDR1 SEHNR, CDR2 FQNEAQ (reference sequence). The length of the CDR3 is 15 residues. V was trimmed by 0 bases and J by 4 bases, leaving 12 bases between them. CDR3 in DNA: TGTGCCAGCAGCTTAGCCGCTGGGGCGCGCACTGAAGCTTTCTTT. The encoded protein is CASSLAAGARTEAFF.

V and J are TRBV7-9 and TRBJ1-6, with D perhaps TRBD1 (6 bases). Germline CDR1 reads SEHNR; CDR2 reads FQNEAQ (reference sequence). The V and J ends lost 4 bases and 10 bases respectively, with 17 bases between them. This CDR3 has 15 amino acids. CDR3 protein: CASSSPGEIWSPLHF. For the CDR3, the DNA is TGTGCCAGCAGCTCACCAGGGGAGATATGGTCACCCCTCCACTTT.

The chain carries TRBV19 and TRBJ1-1, with TRBD1 matching 8 bases. The CDR3 totals 16 residues. The ends lost 7 bases at V and 1 base at J; junction bases unmatched: 11. CDR1 LNHDA and CDR2 SQIVND come from the germline V gene (reference sequence). CDR3 in DNA: TGTGCCAGTATCAGTCTCGGGACAGGACCGAACACTGAAGCTTTCTTT. Amino acid sequence: CASISLGTGPNTEAFF.

The chain has TRBV29-1 and TRBJ1-1; TRBD1 matches 8 bases. The V gene's germline CDR1 is SQVTM and CDR2 ANQGSEA. The CDR3 covers 17 residues. With 5 bases clipped from V and 2 bases from J, the junction kept 16 bases outside the gene matches. Written as DNA, the CDR3 is TGCAGCGTTCCAATACAAGACAGGGGATTTTTAAACACTGAAGCTTTCTTT. Its translation is CSVPIQDRGFLNTEAFF.

The gene calls are TRBV9 and TRBJ1-2; 10 bases map to TRBD1. This CDR3 has 14 residues. CDR1 and CDR2 from the germline V gene are SGDLS and YYNGEE. Losses at the gene ends were 4 bases for V and 8 bases for J; bases not matched to a gene: 8. In DNA form, the CDR3 reads TGTGCCAGCAGCACTAGACAGGGGGCGAGCGGCTACACCTTC. Translation gives CASSTRQGASGYTF. Based on the CDR3 plus reference TRBV9 and TRBJ1-2, the full variable domain is DSGVTQTPKHLITATGQRVTLRCSPRSGDLSVYWYQQSLDQGLQFLIQYYNGEERAKGNILERFSAQQFPDLHSELNLSSLELGDSALYFCASSTRQGASGYTFGSGTRLTVV.